This T cell receptor beta chain was obtained from a study of control samples from healthy donors and cancer patients. Assay: immunoSEQ multiplex PCR; the TCRdb copy retains only in-frame clones and omits some. The sample has 95,000 to 100,000 clones; 75% to 90% are singletons. The ends were cut back, 5 bases at V and 3 bases at J, with 14 bases in the middle. Germline lookup yields CDR1 SGHVS and CDR2 FQNEAQ. This CDR3 is 15 amino acids long. The sample comprised blood. J is TRBJ2-1 and V is TRBV7-8; either TRBD1 or TRBD2 may fit D (5 bases each). The sequence was obtained from a man in his thirties or forties in good health. Written as DNA, the CDR3 is TGTGCCAGCAGCCGGGGCGGAGGCGGCTACAATGAGCAGTTCTTC. It translates to CASSRGGGGYNEQFF.